These 15 T cell receptor beta chains were sequenced from one sample in a study of T cells in women clearing cervical HPV infection. The assay was immunoSEQ multiplex PCR, and TCRdb's table has in-frame clones only and misses some. The data include some 20,000 clones; the top ten clones carry approximately 5.5%. Sequencing input: blood buffy coat. The source is a woman between 18 and 75 years old with a cervical HPV16 infection that either progressed to CIN3+ or cleared (not recorded which).

For this clone: The read is 3 residues too short to cover the CDR3 end, so that end is filled in from the germline J gene. This chain uses TRBV4-1 with TRBJ1-4; no firm D call. This CDR3 is built from 15 residues. The germline V gene has CDR1 MGHRA and CDR2 YSYEKL. The V gene lost 3 bases and the J gene lost 8 bases, with 16 bases spanning the gap. The CDR3 sequence is CASSQGPLYGEKLFF. The part of the CDR3 DNA that was read is TGCGCCAGCAGCCAGGGCCCTTTATATGGCGAAAAA.

With respect to this clone: The CDR3 end is not reached by the read, which stops 3 residues before it; the germline J gene fills it in. The chain has TRBV30 and TRBJ1-2, with TRBD1 as a possible D gene (5 bases). The CDR3 is 13 residues long. The germline V gene has CDR1 GTSNPN and CDR2 SVGIG (reference sequence). CDR3 bases read: TGTGCCTGGAGGGCCCAGGGAGCAGATACC. Protein product: CAWRAQGADT. The full CDR3 reads CAWRAQGADTYTF.

Comments on this clone: The observed sequence ends 3 residues before the CDR3 terminus, with the missing tail filled in from the germline J gene. V usage is TRBV20-1 and J usage is TRBJ1-4, with D hard to call. From germline, CDR1 is DFQATT and CDR2 SNEGSKA (reference sequence). The CDR3 spans 15 residues. Partial CDR3 DNA: TGCAGTGCTACCCCCGCAAAAGGGTATAATTCACCA. It specifies CSATPAKGYNSP. The CDR3 in its entirety is CSATPAKGYNSPLFF.

CDR3 bases read: TGTGCCAGCTCACTCAACAGGGTCGAG. This translates into CASSLNRVE. The full CDR3 reads CASSLNRVEQYF. V is TRBV18 and J is TRBJ2-7; D is possibly TRBD1 (6 bases). The read ends 3 residues shy of where the CDR3 ends; the end is completed using the germline J gene. There are 12 residues in the CDR3. Deletions cut 4 bases from V and 6 bases from J, with 10 bases between. The V gene's germline CDR1 is KGHSH and CDR2 LQKENI.

As to this clone: The sequence runs out 3 residues before the end of the CDR3; the remainder is reconstructed from the germline J gene. The rearrangement uses TRBV7-8 and TRBJ2-3; the D is unclear. The length of the CDR3 is 11 residues. Germline-derived CDR1 and CDR2 are SGHVS and FQNEAQ. V was pared by 7 bases and J by 2 bases, with 4 bases between. CDR3 sequence reads: CASTITDTQYF. Incomplete CDR3 DNA: TGTGCCAGCACCATCACAGATACG. The full variable domain, in which reference TRBV7-8 and TRBJ2-3 provide the parts outside the CDR3, is GAGVSQSPRYKVAKRGQDVALRCDPISGHVSLFWYQQALGQGPEFLTYFQNEAQLDKSGLPSDRFFAERPEGSVSTLKIQRTQQEDSAVYLCASTITDTQYFGPGTRLTVL.

Remarks on this clone: The read falls 3 residues short of the CDR3 end, and the missing part is taken from the germline J gene. The chain joins TRBV2 to TRBJ1-4, with 9 nucleotides matching TRBD1. Germline CDR1 is SNHLY and CDR2 is FYNNEI. The CDR3 has 16 residues. CDR3 bases read: TGTGCCAGCAGTCTGGACAGGGGAGGACGGAATTCACCA. This sequence encodes CASSLDRGGRNSP. The full CDR3 reads CASSLDRGGRNSPLFF.

As regards this clone: The read ends 3 residues before the CDR3 terminus; that terminus is restored from the germline J gene. The gene calls are TRBV7-2 and TRBJ1-5; 7 bases agree with TRBD1. V shed 5 bases and J 4 bases; nucleotides not matched to a gene: 5. This CDR3 has 14 residues. Germline loops: CDR1 SGHTA, CDR2 FQGNSA. The CDR3 is CASSPDRANQPQHF. Partial CDR3 DNA: TGTGCCAGCAGCCCAGACAGGGCTAATCAGCCC.

About this clone: The read halts 3 residues ahead of the CDR3 end, with the missing end drawn from the germline J gene. The V call is TRBV20-1, the J call TRBJ1-2, with a weak D call TRBD1 (6 bases). The germline V gene encodes CDR1 DFQATT and CDR2 SNEGSKA (reference sequence). The CDR3 runs 15 residues. Partial CDR3 DNA: TGCAGTGCTAGAGCCGGTAGGGGGTGGACAGATACC. Its protein is CSARAGRGWTDT. The entire CDR3 sequence reads CSARAGRGWTDTYTF.

Remarks on this clone: The read ends 3 residues before the CDR3 terminus; that terminus is restored from the germline J gene. The chain combines TRBV7-2 with TRBJ2-2, with D possibly matching TRBD1 (5 bases). This CDR3 contains 15 residues. Per the germline V gene, CDR1 is SGHTA and CDR2 is FQGNSA. CDR3 amino acids: CASSLLQASQSPLFF. Incomplete CDR3 DNA: TGTGCCAGCAGCTTATTACAGGCCTCCCAATCACCG.

Remarks on this clone: The sequenced fragment ends 3 residues before the CDR3 boundary, so the rest is inferred from the germline J gene. V gene TRBV5-1 combines with J gene TRBJ2-5; TRBD1 matches at 8 bases. Germline CDR1 is SGHRS and CDR2 is YFSETQ. With V trimmed by 0 bases and J by 6 bases, 7 bases remained unmatched. The CDR3 runs 15 residues. The CDR3 sequence: CASSLGTGRVQTQYF. The sequenced CDR3 bases are TGCGCCAGCAGCTTGGGGACAGGGCGAGTGCAGACC.

On this clone itself: The CDR3 goes on 3 residues after the read ends, and that part is filled in from the germline J gene. The V and J genes are TRBV30 and TRBJ2-5, with TRBD1 identical over 7 bases. Germline assignment: CDR1 GTSNPN and CDR2 SVGIG (reference sequence). After removal of 3 bases from V and 2 bases from J, the junction contained 0 bases not matched to a gene. The CDR3 runs to 12 residues. The CDR3 DNA, read in part, is TGTGCCTGGAGGGGACAGCAAGAGACC. This codes for CAWRGQQET. In full, the CDR3 reads CAWRGQQETQYF.

With respect to this clone: The observed sequence ends 3 residues before the CDR3 terminus, with the missing tail filled in from the germline J gene. The chain is built from TRBV12-5 and TRBJ2-4; 8 nucleotides align to TRBD2. Per the germline V gene, CDR1 is LGHNT and CDR2 is FRNRAP. V dropped 8 bases and J dropped 8; count of bases not matched to a gene: 11. The CDR3 spans 14 residues. The part of the CDR3 DNA that was read is TGTGCTAGTCGGGGGGGACTGAGTAGTGACATT. This encodes CASRGGLSSDI. The entire CDR3 protein is CASRGGLSSDIQYF.

In the case of this clone: The read ends 3 residues before the CDR3 terminus; that terminus is restored from the germline J gene. The rearrangement uses TRBV29-1 and TRBJ1-1; 9 nucleotides agree with TRBD1. The CDR3 has 14 residues. The V segment lost 7 bases and the J segment 1 base; nucleotides outside the gene matches: 7. Germline V gives CDR1 SQVTM, CDR2 ANQGSEA. The DNA read from the CDR3 is TGCAGCGCTCGGGACAGGGCTGCGAACACTGAA. Residues: CSARDRAANTE. Given in full, the CDR3 is CSARDRAANTEAFF.

In the case of this clone: The missing CDR3 end, 3 residues past where the read stops, is filled in from the germline J gene. V usage is TRBV20-1 and J usage is TRBJ1-6; a weak D match, TRBD1 (6 bases). This CDR3 is 15 amino acids long. V was pared by 3 bases and J by 4 bases, with 13 bases between. Germline V CDR1 and CDR2: DFQATT, SNEGSKA (reference sequence). CDR3 in amino acids: CSARWTAIYNSPLHF. The CDR3 DNA, read in part, is TGCAGTGCTAGGTGGACAGCGATATATAATTCACCC.

Notes on this clone: Coverage ceases 3 residues before the CDR3 finishes, and the germline J gene fills in the end. The V and J genes are TRBV2 and TRBJ2-3; the D call may be TRBD1 or TRBD2 (6 bases each). CDR3 length: 13 residues. In germline, CDR1 is SNHLY, CDR2 FYNNEI. Here the CDR3 reads CASSVQGGETQYF. CDR3 DNA, as far as it was read: TGTGCCAGCAGTGTACAGGGAGGAGAGACG. The variable domain in full, completed from reference TRBV2 and TRBJ2-3, reads EPEVTQTPSHQVTQMGQEVILRCVPISNHLYFYWYRQILGQKVEFLVSFYNNEISEKSEIFDDQFSVERPDGSNFTLKIRSTKLEDSAMYFCASSVQGGETQYFGPGTRLTVL.